This T cell receptor beta chain was retrieved from a study of shared clonotypes between healthy human individuals. General observations from the study: Blood was the sole source, and tissue repertoires probably differ.

Each subset's genomic DNA was split evenly across several immunoSEQ plates. Loaded into unsorted PBMC replicate PCRs was 250 to 350 ng DNA, 30,000 to 35,000 T cell genomes. Sequencing used immunoSEQ multiplex PCR; TCRdb keeps in-frame clones, though not all of them. The sample has about 450,000 clones, 70% to 80% seen once; the top ten hold roughly 13%. This CDR3 comprises 14 residues. The V end was cut by 8 bases, the J end by 4 bases, with 14 bases between. The germline V gene has CDR1 MNHNS and CDR2 SASEGT. Worth noting for this clone: The target antigen is unknown.

The sample was PBMCs. The source of this sequence is a woman between 40 and 55 years old in good health. Some clones in this sample may be carry-over from other donors' samples. This chain joins TRBV6-1 and TRBJ2-2; TRBD2 might be the D (5 bases). Here the CDR3 DNA reads TGTGCCAGCCGCTTGGGGAGTTCCACCGGGGAGCTGTTTTTT. Its translation is CASRLGSSTGELFF.